Shown below are 10 T cell receptor beta chains from a single sample sequenced in a study of blood T cell repertoires in COVID-19. Assay: immunoSEQ multiplex PCR; the TCRdb copy retains only in-frame clones and omits some. This table has about 200,000 clones, just over 85% appearing once. Sample: peripheral blood. These receptors all stem from a young man with active or convalescent COVID-19.

This clone was recorded once. The chain combines TRBV6-5 with TRBJ2-7, with TRBD1 identical over 11 bases. Germline assignment: CDR1 MNHEY and CDR2 SVGAGI. This CDR3 region has 14 residues. The trim removed 5 bases at V and 4 bases at J, leaving 4 bases unmatched. CDR3 DNA sequence: TGTGCCAGCAGTCCGGACAGGGGGCAATACGAGCAGTACTTC. Translated, it gives CASSPDRGQYEQYF.

A single count supports this clone. This chain links TRBV25-1 with TRBJ1-4, with TRBD1 as a possible D gene (5 bases). Germline CDR1 is MGHDK and CDR2 is SYGVNS. The V end was cut by 8 bases, the J end by 6 bases, with 13 bases between. The CDR3 is made up of 13 amino acids. CDR3 DNA sequence: TGTGCCAGCGCATTGGGACTGGATGAAAAACTGTTTTTT. Protein sequence: CASALGLDEKLFF.

V gene TRBV28 combines with J gene TRBJ1-1; D perhaps matches TRBD1 (5 bases). Germline assignment: CDR1 MDHEN and CDR2 SYDVKM. This CDR3 spans 14 amino acids. V was trimmed by 3 bases and J by 3 bases, leaving 11 bases between them. The CDR3 here is CASSFGGRDTEAFF. CDR3 DNA sequence: TGTGCCAGCAGTTTCGGGGGGAGGGACACTGAAGCTTTCTTT.

The V gene is TRBV30, the J gene TRBJ2-5, with 7 bases matching TRBD2. The length of the CDR3 is 17 residues. Germline V gene data show CDR1 as GTSNPN and CDR2 as SVGIG (reference sequence). J was trimmed by 4 bases and V by 0 bases; bases with no gene match: 14. CDR3 coding DNA: TGTGCCTGGAGTGTCCTGGTGGGAGGGCCAGGTTTAGAGACCCAGTACTTC. Translating gives CAWSVLVGGPGLETQYF. The full variable domain, with the rest looked up from reference TRBV30 and TRBJ2-5, is SQTIHQWPATLVQPVGSPLSLECTVEGTSNPNLYWYRQAAGRGLQLLFYSVGIGQISSEVPQNLSASRPQDRQFILSSKKLLLSDSGFYLCAWSVLVGGPGLETQYFGPGTRLLVL.

The rearrangement uses TRBV15 and TRBJ1-5; tentatively, D is TRBD1 (5 bases). The CDR3 has 15 residues. Per germline, CDR1 LNHNV and CDR2 YYDKDF (reference sequence). The V gene lost 0 bases and the J gene lost 4 bases, with 10 bases spanning the gap. The CDR3 sequence: CATSREIPGNQPQHF. The CDR3 DNA reads as TGTGCCACCAGCAGAGAAATCCCAGGGAATCAGCCCCAGCATTTT.

This clone was counted once. The chain carries TRBV5-6 and TRBJ1-2; 7 positions agree with TRBD1. Germline trimming cut 4 bases from V and 2 bases from J; bases unmatched to any gene: 11. The CDR3 is 16 amino acids. Looked up from germline, CDR1 is SGHDT and CDR2 is YYEEEE. CDR3 coding DNA: TGTGCCAGCAGCCGTCTGACAGGGTCAAAGAACTATGGCTACACCTTC. Encoded protein: CASSRLTGSKNYGYTF.

V gene TRBV29-1 combines with J gene TRBJ1-3, with a possible D match to TRBD1 (6 bases). V was pared by 5 bases and J by 0 bases, with 17 bases between. Germline V gene lookup returns CDR1 SQVTM and CDR2 ANQGSEA. The CDR3 extends over 16 amino acids. CDR3: CSVLGSGGTSGNTIYF. CDR3 sequence (DNA): TGCAGCGTTCTTGGATCGGGGGGCACCTCTGGAAACACCATATATTTT.

The chain combines TRBV7-9 with TRBJ2-3; 9 bases map to TRBD2. The V segment lost 2 bases and the J segment 0 bases; nucleotides outside the gene matches: 0. CDR1 is SEHNR and CDR2 is FQNEAQ in the germline V gene (reference sequence). The CDR3 has 15 residues. The CDR3 DNA sequence: TGTGCCAGCAGCTTAACTAGCGGGAGCACAGATACGCAGTATTTT. Translating gives CASSLTSGSTDTQYF.

This chain uses TRBV3-1 (or the pseudogene TRBV3-2) with TRBJ1-2; no clear D gene. The CDR3 is made up of 19 amino acids. Germline loops: CDR1 LGHDT, CDR2 YNNKEL (reference sequence). V lost 1 base and J 4 bases, leaving 25 bases between the germline ends. The CDR3 DNA sequence: TGTGCCAGCAGCCAAGTTGCCGGCGGGCGGCCCCAAAATGGCTATGGCTACACCTTC. Its protein product is CASSQVAGGRPQNGYGYTF.

In this sample, this clone turned up once. The V gene is TRBV6-5, the J gene TRBJ1-2; 8 nucleotides line up with TRBD1. From germline, CDR1 is MNHEY and CDR2 SVGAGI. Trimming removed 8 bases from V and 6 bases from J; junction bases left unmatched: 8. The CDR3 contains 13 residues. The CDR3 loop is CASGTGQSNGYTF. CDR3 sequence (DNA): TGTGCCAGCGGGACAGGCCAGTCTAATGGCTACACCTTC.